The 8 T cell receptor beta chains below come from one sample, sequenced in a study of beta chain features in type 1 diabetes (dated by TCRdb to about 2018). Library preparation employed the immunoSEQ multiplex PCR assay. The entire isolated RNA was reverse transcribed using the High Capacity cDNA Reverse Transcription Kit, and thus expressed TCRB transcripts were sequenced. Entries here come from immuneACCESS through TCRdb and include only in-frame sequences with V and J called. Some clones fail to appear in such tables; in the studies checked, an unresolved V gene covers under half of the shortfall, and the cause of the remainder is unknown. The sample table contains roughly 150,000 clones; only one count was recorded for around 63% of them. Roughly 0.092% of the sample is taken by the ten largest. These receptors are not linked to any known antigen. The paper as a whole reports these results and caveats: A moderate but significant shortening of TCRB CDR3 length was observed in type 1 diabetes patients in all four CD4+ subsets.

Sequencing used naive CD4+ T cells from blood. The sample's cell subset or site label, decoded: true naive CD4+ T cells. These receptor sequences come from a man aged 25 to 45 with type 1 diabetes.

This clone is a singleton in its sample. The chain uses TRBV29-1 and TRBJ1-4, with D maybe TRBD1 (5 bases). The germline V and J ends were trimmed by 4 bases and 7 bases, with 13 bases remaining between them. The CDR3 contains 13 residues. Germline-derived CDR1 and CDR2 are SQVTM and ANQGSEA. The CDR3 sequence: CSVARAVGEKLFF. For the CDR3, the DNA is TGCAGCGTTGCCAGGGCCGTGGGTGAAAAACTGTTTTTT.

This clone was counted a few times. The CDR3 protein is CSVSRIQETQYF. CDR3 DNA sequence: TGCAGCGTCTCTCGGATCCAAGAGACCCAGTACTTC. This chain uses TRBV29-1 with TRBJ2-5, with no clear D. Trimming left V 6 bases short and J 1 base short, with 9 bases between. The CDR3 is made up of 12 amino acids. Germline values: CDR1 SQVTM, CDR2 ANQGSEA.

The rearrangement joins TRBV7-2 to TRBJ1-4; 8 positions match TRBD1. V lost 6 bases and J lost 6; bases outside the gene matches: 3. Germline-derived CDR1 and CDR2 are SGHTA and FQGNSA. The CDR3 runs 13 residues. CDR3: CASRRQGYEKLFF. The DNA for the CDR3 is TGTGCCAGCAGACGACAGGGGTATGAAAAACTGTTTTTT.

The rearrangement uses TRBV7-9 and TRBJ1-1; the D is unclear. V was pared by 2 bases and J by 3 bases, with 4 bases between. Germline V gene lookup returns CDR1 SEHNR and CDR2 FQNEAQ (reference sequence). This CDR3 spans 12 amino acids. CDR3 residues: CASSLRDTEAFF. The CDR3 nucleotides read TGTGCCAGCAGCTTAAGGGACACTGAAGCTTTCTTT. Full variable domain (outside the CDR3, taken from reference TRBV7-9 and TRBJ1-1): DTGVSQNPRHKITKRGQNVTFRCDPISEHNRLYWYRQTLGQGPEFLTYFQNEAQLEKSRLLSDRFSAERPKGSFSTLEIQRTEQGDSAMYLCASSLRDTEAFFGQGTRLTVV.

V gene TRBV10-3 combines with J gene TRBJ2-3; 7 bases fit TRBD2. Germline V lookup: CDR1 ENHRY, CDR2 SYGVKD. The trim removed 5 bases at V and 2 bases at J, leaving 7 bases unmatched. The CDR3 length is 15 residues. The CDR3 coding sequence is TGTGCCATCAGTTCGACTAGCCCTCTCACAGATACGCAGTATTTT. The encoded protein is CAISSTSPLTDTQYF.

J is TRBJ2-7 and V is TRBV6-6, with 9 bases identical to TRBD1. Germline V gene data show CDR1 as MNHNY and CDR2 as SVGAGI (reference sequence). The CDR3 extends over 14 amino acids. The V segment lost 4 bases and the J segment 4 bases; nucleotides outside the gene matches: 5. CDR3 DNA sequence: TGTGCCAGCAGTTTACAGGGGGCGGGGTACGAGCAGTACTTC. Translating it yields CASSLQGAGYEQYF.

This clone was recorded a few times. This rearrangement joins TRBV25-1 to TRBJ2-7, with 10 bases identical to TRBD2. The CDR3 spans 17 residues. Germline lookup yields CDR1 MGHDK and CDR2 SYGVNS. V lost 1 base to trimming and J lost 0 bases; unmatched junction nucleotides: 6. CDR3 nucleotides: TGTGCCAGCAGTGAATCCCGACTAGCGGGTTCCTCCTACGAGCAGTACTTC. As protein: CASSESRLAGSSYEQYF.

The J gene is TRBJ1-5, the V gene TRBV30; the D gene is possibly TRBD1 (5 bases). Deletions cut 4 bases from V and 7 bases from J, with 14 bases between. Germline loops: CDR1 GTSNPN, CDR2 SVGIG (reference sequence). This CDR3 contains 13 residues. The CDR3 spells CAWNFGGRQPQHF. The CDR3 DNA is TGTGCCTGGAACTTCGGGGGACGACAGCCCCAGCATTTT.